A single sample gave rise to the 27 T cell receptor beta chains below, sequenced in a study of cytomegalovirus exposure and HLA in healthy donors. The PCR employed 60 Vbeta primers together with 13 Jbeta primers. The table came from immunoSEQ multiplex PCR; TCRdb's copy has only in-frame clones and leaves some out. The profile shows roughly 160,000 clones, 80% of them singletons. The sequenced sample consisted of PBMCs. These receptors were obtained from a man younger than 35 in good health and CMV-seropositive.

The rearrangement joins TRBV9 to TRBJ1-5; TRBD1 is a possible D gene (6 bases). Germline V gene sequence: CDR1 SGDLS, CDR2 YYNGEE. The CDR3 is 13 residues long. Trimming pared 4 bases from V and 5 bases from J, leaving 10 bases between. CDR3: CASSTGRDQPQHF. CDR3 nucleotides: TGTGCCAGCAGCACAGGGAGAGATCAGCCCCAGCATTTT.

This sequence joins TRBV2 and TRBJ2-1; 7 bases are a match to TRBD2. Germline lookup yields CDR1 SNHLY and CDR2 FYNNEI. The V gene end was trimmed by 3 bases and the J gene end by 2 bases; junction bases not matched to a gene: 4. This CDR3 region has 15 residues. CDR3 sequence (DNA): TGTGCCAGCAGTGACAGCGGGGTCGCCTACAATGAGCAGTTCTTC. This gives the protein CASSDSGVAYNEQFF. Full variable domain (outside the CDR3, taken from reference TRBV2 and TRBJ2-1): EPEVTQTPSHQVTQMGQEVILRCVPISNHLYFYWYRQILGQKVEFLVSFYNNEISEKSEIFDDQFSVERPDGSNFTLKIRSTKLEDSAMYFCASSDSGVAYNEQFFGPGTRLTVL.

This chain links TRBV5-4 with TRBJ2-5; TRBD1 agrees at 7 bases. With the DNA end fitting TRBJ2-7 better, the J assignment may be wrong. This CDR3 is 14 amino acids long. Germline values: CDR1 SGHNT, CDR2 YYREEE (reference sequence). The CDR3 coding sequence is TGTGCCAGCAGCGGAGAACAGGGGCTCTACGAGCAGTACTTC. Translation gives CASSGEQGLYEQYF.

The chain uses TRBV6-4 and TRBJ2-1, with a weak D call TRBD2 (5 bases). Germline V gene sequence: CDR1 MRHNA, CDR2 SNTAGT. Trimming left V 5 bases short and J 5 bases short, with 16 bases between. The CDR3 has 15 residues. The CDR3 here is CASSSSGSWNNEQFF. CDR3 sequence (DNA): TGTGCCAGCAGTAGCAGCGGCTCATGGAACAATGAGCAGTTCTTC.

The chain has TRBV2 and TRBJ2-5; D possibly corresponds to TRBD2 (6 bases). The J call may be incorrect, as the DNA end agrees better with TRBJ2-7. Germline values: CDR1 SNHLY, CDR2 FYNNEI. CDR3 size: 16 residues. CDR3: CASSVRGERVSYEQYF. The CDR3 nucleotides are TGTGCCAGCAGTGTTAGGGGCGAGCGGGTCTCCTACGAGCAGTACTTC.

The rearrangement joins TRBV5-1 to TRBJ2-2, with D unresolved. This CDR3 has 15 amino acids. Germline assignment: CDR1 SGHRS and CDR2 YFSETQ. With 2 bases removed from V and 3 bases from J, the gap between germline ends came to 11 bases. The CDR3 sequence is CASSFTVLDTGELFF. CDR3 nucleotides: TGCGCCAGCAGCTTTACAGTCTTGGACACCGGGGAGCTGTTTTTT.

The CDR3 here is CASSRTDRGRLKVAEAFF. DNA for the CDR3: TGTGCCAGTAGTAGAACGGACAGGGGGCGCCTAAAGGTCGCTGAAGCTTTCTTT. The chain links TRBV19 to TRBJ1-1, with 11 bases that match TRBD1. The CDR3 contains 18 residues. Trimming took 4 bases from V and 6 from J; bases not matched to a gene: 16. The germline gives CDR1 LNHDA, CDR2 SQIVND (reference sequence).

V usage is TRBV12-5 and J usage is TRBJ2-7; TRBD1 matches 10 bases. Germline CDR1 and CDR2: LGHNT and FRNRAP. Losses at the gene ends were 4 bases for V and 3 bases for J; bases not matched to a gene: 6. CDR3 length: 15 residues. This CDR3 reads CASGYPGTGDYEQYF. The CDR3 region has the DNA TGTGCTAGTGGTTACCCCGGGACAGGGGACTACGAGCAGTACTTC.

V and J are TRBV7-6 and TRBJ2-6, with D perhaps matching TRBD2 (6 bases). V was trimmed by 4 bases and J by 0 bases, leaving 13 bases between them. From germline, CDR1 is SGHVS and CDR2 FNYEAQ. CDR3 size: 17 residues. CDR3 amino acids: CASSSRTGLSGANVLTF. The CDR3 DNA sequence: TGTGCCAGCAGCTCCCGGACGGGACTCTCTGGGGCCAACGTCCTGACTTTC.

V and J are TRBV6-5 and TRBJ2-7, with TRBD2 matching 11 bases. The CDR3 runs 14 residues. V shed 8 bases and J 4 bases; nucleotides not matched to a gene: 7. Germline V gene lookup returns CDR1 MNHEY and CDR2 SVGAGI. The CDR3 region is CASSLSGGAYEQYF. CDR3 coding DNA: TGTGCCAGCTCCCTTAGCGGGGGGGCATACGAGCAGTACTTC.

Here the CDR3 reads CASSQAQGSYEQYF. CDR3 DNA: TGCGCCAGCAGCCAAGCCCAGGGGAGCTACGAGCAGTACTTC. This rearrangement joins TRBV4-1 to TRBJ2-7; tentatively, D is TRBD1 (6 bases). Trimming pared 1 base from V and 3 bases from J, leaving 10 bases between. The CDR3 is 14 amino acids. Germline CDR1 MGHRA, CDR2 YSYEKL.

The chain links TRBV7-6 to TRBJ2-7; D possibly corresponds to TRBD2 (5 bases). The germline CDR1 and CDR2 sequences are SGHVS and FNYEAQ. CDR3 length: 14 residues. Trimming removed 0 bases at V and 1 base at J, with 7 bases between. CDR3 region: CASSLAPGSYEQYF. The DNA for the CDR3 is TGTGCCAGCAGCTTAGCGCCGGGGTCCTACGAGCAGTACTTC.

The rearrangement uses TRBV6-1 and TRBJ2-5, with D unresolved. V lost 7 bases to trimming and J lost 5 bases, with 14 bases between them. The CDR3 loop spans 13 amino acids. The germline V gene encodes CDR1 MNHNS and CDR2 SASEGT. The CDR3 nucleotides are TGTGCCAGCAACTTCAGGCTTCGGGAGACCCAGTACTTC. It is translated as CASNFRLRETQYF.

The V call is TRBV14, the J call TRBJ2-5; no firm D call. The germline V gene has CDR1 SGHDN and CDR2 FVKESK. Deletions cut 0 bases from V and 2 bases from J, with 4 bases between. The CDR3 totals 13 residues. DNA for the CDR3: TGTGCCAGCAGCCAAGAGCTACAAGAGACCCAGTACTTC. It specifies CASSQELQETQYF. Full variable domain (remainder filled in from reference TRBV14 and TRBJ2-5): EAGVTQFPSHSVIEKGQTVTLRCDPISGHDNLYWYRRVMGKEIKFLLHFVKESKQDESGMPNNRFLAERTGGTYSTLKVQPAELEDSGVYFCASSQELQETQYFGPGTRLLVL.

The V call is TRBV6-5, the J call TRBJ1-5; maybe TRBD1 (5 bases). The germline V gene has CDR1 MNHEY and CDR2 SVGAGI. Deletions cut 2 bases from V and 6 bases from J, with 11 bases between. The CDR3 covers 14 residues. This chain's CDR3 is CASSYGQGLQPQHF. The CDR3 bases are TGTGCCAGCAGTTACGGGCAGGGCCTTCAGCCCCAGCATTTT.

This clone was detected only once. The chain is built from TRBV27 and TRBJ1-5; 7 bases agree with TRBD1. V was pared by 6 bases and J by 3 bases, with 5 bases of the junction left unmatched. CDR3 length equals 14 residues. Germline CDR1 is MNHEY and CDR2 is SMNVEV (reference sequence). The DNA of the CDR3 is TGTGCCAGCAGCCGACAGGGCAACAATCAGCCCCAGCATTTT. Translation gives CASSRQGNNQPQHF.

The chain is built from TRBV19 and TRBJ2-2; D perhaps matches TRBD1 (6 bases). V was cut by 4 bases and J by 5 bases, with 11 bases left in between. The germline gives CDR1 LNHDA, CDR2 SQIVND (reference sequence). There are 14 residues in the CDR3. CDR3 sequence (DNA): TGTGCCAGTAGTACAGGGGTGGGTACCGGGGAGCTGTTTTTT. It specifies CASSTGVGTGELFF.

In regard to this clone: At one end the junction does not follow the germline gene, possibly because of a read error. Other DNA variants within this sample encode the same CDR3. The V and J genes are TRBV10-3 and TRBJ1-5; 8 bases match TRBD1. Per the germline V gene, CDR1 is ENHRY and CDR2 is SYGVKD. The CDR3 extends over 14 amino acids. CDR3 coding DNA: TGTGCCATCAGTGGCGCAGGGGGCAACCAGCCCCAGCATTTT. Protein product: CAISGAGGNQPQHF.

This clone was seen a few times. This chain connects TRBV19 to TRBJ1-5; the D is unclear. The length of the CDR3 is 14 residues. Trimming left V 3 bases short and J 4 bases short, with 10 bases between. Germline CDR1 is LNHDA and CDR2 is SQIVND (reference sequence). This CDR3 reads CASSINGGNQPQHF. The CDR3 region has the DNA TGTGCCAGTAGTATCAACGGAGGAAATCAGCCCCAGCATTTT.

The J gene is TRBJ2-7, the V gene TRBV7-9, with TRBD1 identical over 7 bases. The ends lost 10 bases at V and 0 bases at J; junction bases unmatched: 9. This CDR3 contains 14 residues. CDR1 and CDR2 from the germline V gene are SEHNR and FQNEAQ (reference sequence). The CDR3 is CATKPTGSSYEQYF. In DNA, the CDR3 is TGTGCCACCAAGCCGACAGGGTCCTCCTACGAGCAGTACTTC.

This sequence joins TRBV6-6 and TRBJ2-2; D may be TRBD1 (5 bases). This CDR3 contains 14 residues. Trimming cost V 8 bases and J 0 bases, with 10 bases left between them. Germline loops: CDR1 MNHNY, CDR2 SVGAGI (reference sequence). CDR3 in amino acids: CASGREANTGELFF. CDR3 coding DNA: TGTGCCAGCGGCAGGGAAGCGAACACCGGGGAGCTGTTTTTT.

The V call is TRBV4-1, the J call TRBJ2-3; TRBD2 agrees at 9 bases. This CDR3 has 18 amino acids. The V segment lost 3 bases and the J segment 3 bases; nucleotides outside the gene matches: 13. The germline V gene encodes CDR1 MGHRA and CDR2 YSYEKL. In nucleotides, the CDR3 is TGCGCCAGCAGCCAGGCCGTAATAGCGGGAGTAGCGACAGATACGCAGTATTTT. Its translation is CASSQAVIAGVATDTQYF.

The V call is TRBV6-6, the J call TRBJ1-1; D perhaps matches TRBD1 (6 bases). Germline V gene lookup returns CDR1 MNHNY and CDR2 SVGAGI (reference sequence). V lost 7 bases to trimming and J lost 0 bases, with 15 bases between them. This CDR3 spans 15 amino acids. In nucleotides, the CDR3 is TGTGCCAGCAAAATAAGCAGGGGACTGAACACTGAAGCTTTCTTT. As protein: CASKISRGLNTEAFF.

V and J are TRBV10-3 and TRBJ1-2; 9 bases are shared with TRBD1. V trimming: 3 bases; J trimming: 7 bases; junction bases outside the gene matches: 12. The CDR3 loop spans 16 amino acids. Germline loops: CDR1 ENHRY, CDR2 SYGVKD. The DNA of the CDR3 is TGTGCCATCAGTGAATTAGGCGGGACAGGGTCTACTGGCTACACCTTC. Translation gives CAISELGGTGSTGYTF.

V and J are TRBV29-1 and TRBJ2-7; 10 bases are a match to TRBD2. The ends lost 7 bases at V and 2 bases at J; junction bases unmatched: 5. The CDR3 totals 13 residues. Germline V gene data show CDR1 as SQVTM and CDR2 as ANQGSEA. The CDR3 loop is CSARLAGAYEQYF. In DNA form, the CDR3 reads TGCAGCGCCCGACTAGCGGGTGCCTACGAGCAGTACTTC.

CDR3 nucleotides: TGCGCCAGCAGCTTGGCGAGTTTAGCGGGAGGGCCAGGGGACACCGGGGAGCTGTTTTTT. Encoded protein: CASSLASLAGGPGDTGELFF. V usage is TRBV5-1 and J usage is TRBJ2-2, with TRBD2 matching over 11 bases. J lost 3 bases, V lost 0 bases, and 13 bases had no gene match. The CDR3 has 20 amino acids. In germline, CDR1 is SGHRS, CDR2 YFSETQ. The variable domain in full, with the rest retrieved from reference TRBV5-1 and TRBJ2-2, is KAGVTQTPRYLIKTRGQQVTLSCSPISGHRSVSWYQQTPGQGLQFLFEYFSETQRNKGNFPGRFSGRQFSNSRSEMNVSTLELGDSALYLCASSLASLAGGPGDTGELFFGEGSRLTVL.

This clone is a singleton in its sample. This rearrangement joins TRBV6-5 to TRBJ1-1, with D uncertain. V was shortened by 2 bases and J by 3 bases, with 10 bases between the two germline ends. This CDR3 comprises 14 residues. Germline assignment: CDR1 MNHEY and CDR2 SVGAGI. CDR3 sequence reads: CASSYRSGDTEAFF. The CDR3 DNA is TGTGCCAGCAGTTACAGGTCGGGAGACACTGAAGCTTTCTTT.